Listed below are T cell receptor beta chains from one sample, sequenced in a study of blood T cell repertoires in COVID-19. The data were produced by immunoSEQ multiplex PCR, yet TCRdb's version contains in-frame clones alone and is incomplete. The sample has approximately 330,000 clones, roughly 85% seen once. Material: PBMCs or T cells enriched from blood (not recorded which). The receptors were gathered from a middle-aged woman with acute COVID-19. CDR3s include the opening cysteine and the closing phenylalanine or tryptophan. Fields, in order: D gene, J gene, V gene, clone size, CDR3 protein, CDR3 DNA. D genes are given only for firm matches. Only part of the rows carry a size: once, few, many, or a class if the clone is expanded.

D: TRBD2
J: TRBJ2-2
V: TRBV27
size: .
CDR3: CASRNGLADTGELFF
DNA: TGTGCCAGCAGAAACGGACTAGCGGATACCGGGGAGCTGTTTTTT

D: .
J: TRBJ2-7
V: TRBV15
size: .
CDR3: CATSRDGGTVLYEQYF
DNA: TGTGCCACCAGCAGAGATGGGGGGACAGTTCTCTACGAGCAGTACTTC

D: TRBD2
J: TRBJ2-3
V: TRBV24-1
size: .
CDR3: CATSPGVRTSGSTDTQYF
DNA: TGTGCCACCAGTCCGGGAGTACGGACTAGCGGAAGCACAGATACGCAGTATTTT

D: TRBD1
J: TRBJ1-1
V: TRBV11-1
size: .
CDR3: CASSLRDRVGTEAFF
DNA: TGTGCCAGCAGCTTAAGGGACAGGGTAGGAACTGAAGCTTTCTTT

D: .
J: TRBJ1-5
V: TRBV27
size: once
CDR3: CASSLRGYSNQPQHF
DNA: TGTGCCAGCAGTTTAAGGGGTTATAGCAATCAGCCCCAGCATTTT

D: .
J: TRBJ1-1
V: TRBV5-4
size: once
CDR3: CASSFSNTEAFF
DNA: TGTGCCAGCAGCTTCTCGAACACTGAAGCTTTCTTT

D: .
J: TRBJ2-4
V: TRBV27
size: .
CDR3: CASSLLTGTQNIQYF
DNA: TGTGCCAGCAGCTTACTTACAGGGACCCAAAACATTCAGTACTTC

D: .
J: TRBJ1-5
V: TRBV19
size: .
CDR3: CASSVQGGDQPQHF
DNA: TGTGCCAGTAGTGTCCAGGGAGGAGATCAGCCCCAGCATTTT

D: TRBD1
J: TRBJ1-1
V: TRBV2
size: .
CDR3: CASRYRGLNTEAFF
DNA: TGTGCCAGCCGGTACAGGGGGCTGAACACTGAAGCTTTCTTT

D: TRBD2
J: TRBJ2-1
V: TRBV3-1/TRBV3-2
size: .
CDR3: CASSQYPAGDYNEQFF
DNA: TGTGCCAGCAGCCAGTATCCAGCGGGGGACTACAATGAGCAGTTCTTC

D: .
J: TRBJ2-7
V: TRBV5-6
size: .
CDR3: CASSLAQGLYEQYF
DNA: TGTGCCAGCAGCTTGGCGCAGGGGTTGTACGAGCAGTACTTC

D: TRBD2
J: TRBJ2-3
V: TRBV4-3
size: .
CDR3: CASSQDSGFTDTQYF
DNA: TGCGCCAGCAGCCAAGATAGCGGGTTCACAGATACGCAGTATTTT

D: .
J: TRBJ1-1
V: TRBV10-3
size: .
CDR3: CAISEDGTLSEAFF
DNA: TGTGCCATCAGTGAGGACGGGACACTTTCTGAAGCTTTCTTT

D: .
J: TRBJ2-7
V: TRBV12-3/TRBV12-4
size: few
CDR3: CASRRSAEQYF
DNA: TGTGCCAGCAGAAGAAGCGCGGAGCAGTACTTC

D: TRBD1
J: TRBJ2-5
V: TRBV2
size: once
CDR3: CASSADRVETQYF
DNA: TGTGCCAGCAGTGCGGACAGGGTAGAGACCCAGTACTTC

D: TRBD1
J: TRBJ2-1
V: TRBV5-1
size: .
CDR3: CASSLSGTGRDEQFF
DNA: TGCGCCAGCAGCTTATCCGGGACAGGGAGAGATGAGCAGTTCTTC

D: .
J: TRBJ1-5
V: TRBV5-6
size: .
CDR3: CANDHQTEYSNQPQHF
DNA: TGTGCCAACGATCATCAGACAGAATATAGCAATCAGCCCCAGCATTTT

D: .
J: TRBJ1-1
V: TRBV25-1
size: .
CDR3: CASRDITTEAFF
DNA: TGTGCCAGCAGGGACATCACCACTGAAGCTTTCTTT

D: .
J: TRBJ1-1
V: TRBV7-6
size: .
CDR3: CASSLGGGRNTEAFF
DNA: TGTGCCAGCAGCTTAGGGGGGGGTAGGAACACTGAAGCTTTCTTT

D: .
J: TRBJ1-3
V: TRBV14
size: .
CDR3: CASSQGSGSGNTIYF
DNA: TGTGCCAGCAGCCAAGGATCCGGCTCTGGAAACACCATATATTTT

D: TRBD2
J: TRBJ2-5
V: TRBV15
size: once
CDR3: CATQGKRGDVETQYF
DNA: TGTGCCACACAGGGGAAGCGGGGGGATGTGGAGACCCAGTACTTC

D: .
J: TRBJ1-6
V: TRBV6-5
size: .
CDR3: CASSSVERNSPLHF
DNA: TGTGCCAGCAGTAGCGTGGAGCGGAATTCACCCCTCCACTTT

D: .
J: TRBJ1-1
V: TRBV18
size: .
CDR3: CASSPQSPDRPRTEAFF
DNA: TGTGCCAGCTCTCCCCAAAGCCCAGACAGGCCCCGCACTGAAGCTTTCTTT

D: TRBD1
J: TRBJ2-1
V: TRBV6-1
size: .
CDR3: CASSVTGGGLYNEQFF
DNA: TGTGCCAGCAGTGTAACAGGGGGCGGGCTCTACAATGAGCAGTTCTTC

D: .
J: TRBJ1-2
V: TRBV7-2
size: .
CDR3: CASSLGQINYGYTF
DNA: TGTGCCAGCAGCTTAGGACAGATAAACTATGGCTACACCTTC